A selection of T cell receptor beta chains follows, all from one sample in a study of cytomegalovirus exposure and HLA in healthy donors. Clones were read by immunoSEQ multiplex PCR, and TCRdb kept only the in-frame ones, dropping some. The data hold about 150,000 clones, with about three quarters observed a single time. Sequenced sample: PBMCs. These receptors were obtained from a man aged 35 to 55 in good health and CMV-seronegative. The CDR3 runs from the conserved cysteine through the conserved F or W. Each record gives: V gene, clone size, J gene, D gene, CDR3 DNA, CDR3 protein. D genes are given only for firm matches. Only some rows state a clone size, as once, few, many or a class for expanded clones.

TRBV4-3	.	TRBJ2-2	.	TGCGCCAGCAGCCAAGATTTCCGAGCGAACACCGGGGAGCTGTTTTTT	CASSQDFRANTGELFF
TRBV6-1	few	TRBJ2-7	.	TGTGCCAGCAGTGAAGCGCGCAGCGGGTTTACCTACGAGCAGTACTTC	CASSEARSGFTYEQYF
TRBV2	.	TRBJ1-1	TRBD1	TGTGCCAGCAGCTGGACAGGCGACACTGAAGCTTTCTTT	CASSWTGDTEAFF
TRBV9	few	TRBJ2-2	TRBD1	TGTGCCAGCAGCGCACAGGGGGCGGTCCCGAACACCGGGGAGCTGTTTTTT	CASSAQGAVPNTGELFF
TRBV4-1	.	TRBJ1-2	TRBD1	TGCGCCAGCAGCTCGGACAGGCTGGGCTATGGCTACACCTTC	CASSSDRLGYGYTF
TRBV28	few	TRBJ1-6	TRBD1	TGTGCCAGCAGTTTAAGCCAGGGGGCAAATTCACCCCTCCACTTT	CASSLSQGANSPLHF
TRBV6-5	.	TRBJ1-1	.	TGTGCCAGCTCCGCCCAGTATATGAACACTGAAGCTTTCTTT	CASSAQYMNTEAFF
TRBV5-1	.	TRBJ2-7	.	TGCGCCAGCAGCTTGACTAGCCATCCTTCCTACGAGCAGTACTTC	CASSLTSHPSYEQYF
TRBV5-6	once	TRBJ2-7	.	TGTGCCAGCAGCTTGGGACAGCCCATCCCACCCATCTACGAGCAGTACTTC	CASSLGQPIPPIYEQYF
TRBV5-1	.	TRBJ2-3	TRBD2	TGCGCCAGCAGCTTGGGTCTAGCGGGGGGCCTAAGCACAGATACGCAGTATTTT	CASSLGLAGGLSTDTQYF
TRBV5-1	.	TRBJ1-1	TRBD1	TGCGCCAGCAGCTTGGGACAGGGTCAAACTGAAGCTTTCTTT	CASSLGQGQTEAFF
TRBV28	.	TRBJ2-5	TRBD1	TGTGCCAGCAGTTCGGGGACACAGGGGGCGGGAGCCCAAGAGACCCAGTACTTC	CASSSGTQGAGAQETQYF
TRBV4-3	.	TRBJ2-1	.	TGCGCCAGCAGCCAAGATCGCGGGGATGAGCAGTTCTTC	CASSQDRGDEQFF
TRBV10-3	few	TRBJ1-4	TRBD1	TGTGCCATCAGTGAGTCCGGCAGGGGGCGCAGTAAGGAAAAACTGTTTTTT	CAISESGRGRSKEKLFF
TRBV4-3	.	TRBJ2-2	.	TGCGCCAGCAGCCAGCAGGGGACCGGGGAGCTGTTTTTT	CASSQQGTGELFF
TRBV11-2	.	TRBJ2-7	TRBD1	TGTGCCAGCAGCTTAGGGGCAGGGGGCTACGAGCAGTACTTC	CASSLGAGGYEQYF
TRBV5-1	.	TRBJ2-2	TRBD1	TGCGCCAGCAGCTTGGATCCCCCGGGACAGGGGGCCACCGGGGAGCTGTTTTTT	CASSLDPPGQGATGELFF
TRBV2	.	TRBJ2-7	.	TGTGCCAGCAGCCAGGGCCTAACCTACGAGCGGTACTTC	CASSQGLTYERYF
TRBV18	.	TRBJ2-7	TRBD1	TGTGCCAGCACCCGGGACAGGAGTTCCCCCGAGCAGTACTTC	CASTRDRSSPEQYF
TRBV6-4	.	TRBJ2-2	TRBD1	TGTGCCAGCAGTGAGGGACAGGGGGAGACCGGGGAGCTGTTTTTT	CASSEGQGETGELFF
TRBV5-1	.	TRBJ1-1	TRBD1	TGCGCCAGCAGCTTCCAGGACAGGGCCACTGAAGCTTTCTTT	CASSFQDRATEAFF
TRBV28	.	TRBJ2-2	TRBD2	TGTGCCAGCAGTTTTCCCCTAGCGGGGGAGAACACCGGGGAGCTGTTTTTT	CASSFPLAGENTGELFF
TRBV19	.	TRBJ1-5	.	TGTGCCAGTAGTATGATGTCAGGGTCGCAGCCCCAGCATTTT	CASSMMSGSQPQHF
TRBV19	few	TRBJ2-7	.	TGTGCCAGTCGCGGTGAACAAAGCTCCTACGAGCAGTACTTC	CASRGEQSSYEQYF
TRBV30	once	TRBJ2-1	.	TGTGCCTGGAGTAGTAGCGGTGGTGTTAAGTTCTTC	CAWSSSGGVKFF
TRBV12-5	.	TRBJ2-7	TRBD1	TGTGCTAGTGGTTCGCCGGGACAGGGGGCGAGCTCCTACGAGCAGTACTTC	CASGSPGQGASSYEQYF
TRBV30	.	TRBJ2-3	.	TGTGCCTGGAGTGGGGGGCGCACAGATACGCAGTATTTT	CAWSGGRTDTQYF